The subject of this entry is one TCR beta chain. Its antigen remains unidentified. With V trimmed by 6 bases and J by 4 bases, 1 base remained unmatched. The CDR3 runs 12 residues. The germline gives CDR1 SQVTM, CDR2 ANQGSEA. This entry belongs to a study of early T cells in non-severe SARS-CoV-2 infection. About the study: The study sequenced bulk RNA from unsorted whole blood, with chains unpaired.

General study findings and limits: Private and CD4 specificities were missed by VDJdb matching, which favored anti-spike CD8 responses.

Tagging with unique molecular identifiers was applied to individual cDNA molecules. TCRdb reanalysed the 5' RACE reads using MiXCR and keeps one entry per CDR3 protein. The sample shows tens of thousands of distinct CDR3 sequences, 9% to 15% of them seen only once. The receptor comes from an adult who was a healthcare worker with PCR-confirmed SARS-CoV-2 infection or an uninfected control (not recorded which). This sequence joins TRBV29-1 and TRBJ2-5, with 11 positions matching TRBD1. The specimen was whole blood. The CDR3 loop reads CSVGQGVETQYF. The CDR3 DNA reads TGCAGCGTGGGACAGGGGGTAGAGACCCAGTACTTC.